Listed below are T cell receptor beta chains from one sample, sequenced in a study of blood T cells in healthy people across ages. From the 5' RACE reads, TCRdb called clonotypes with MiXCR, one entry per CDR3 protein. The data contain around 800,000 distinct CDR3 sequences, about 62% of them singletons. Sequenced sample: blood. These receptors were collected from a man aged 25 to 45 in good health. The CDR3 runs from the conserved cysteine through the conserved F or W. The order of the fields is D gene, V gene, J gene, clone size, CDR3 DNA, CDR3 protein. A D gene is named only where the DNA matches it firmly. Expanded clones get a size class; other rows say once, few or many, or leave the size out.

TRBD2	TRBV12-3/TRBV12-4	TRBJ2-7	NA	TGTGCCAGCAGTCGGGAGAGACTAGCGGGGACAATCTACGAGCAGTACTTC	CASSRERLAGTIYEQYF
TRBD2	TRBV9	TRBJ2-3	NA	TGTGCCAGCAGCGGGAGCGGGGGGGCAAGTGGAGCAGATACGCAGTATTTT	CASSGSGGASGADTQYF
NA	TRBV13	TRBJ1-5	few	TGTGCCAGCAGCTTAGGCGGTACCAATCAGCCCCAGCATTTT	CASSLGGTNQPQHF
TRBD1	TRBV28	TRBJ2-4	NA	TGTGCCGGCAGTTTCTCAACCGGACAGGGGGCCAAAAACATTCAGTACTTC	CAGSFSTGQGAKNIQYF
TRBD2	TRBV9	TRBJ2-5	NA	TGTGCCAGCAGCGATATAGCGGGGGGGCGCGAGACCCAGTACTTC	CASSDIAGGRETQYF
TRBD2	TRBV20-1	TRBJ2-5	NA	TGCAGTGCTAGTCGGGGGGTTAGCGGGGCGCCCTTCCAAGAGACCCAGTACTTC	CSASRGVSGAPFQETQYF
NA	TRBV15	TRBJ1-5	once	TGTGCCACCAGCAGAGGGCCGGATCAGCCCCAGCATTTT	CATSRGPDQPQHF
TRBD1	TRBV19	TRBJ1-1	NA	TGTGCCAGTAGTCGAGACAGGGAATTGAACACTGAAGCTTTCTTT	CASSRDRELNTEAFF
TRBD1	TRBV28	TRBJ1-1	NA	TGTGCCAGCAGCCCTCCGGGGGCAGGGGGTTGGCTCAACACTGAAGCTTTCTTT	CASSPPGAGGWLNTEAFF
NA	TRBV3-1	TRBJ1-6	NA	TGTGCCAGCAGCCAATCAGATTCACCCCTCCACTTT	CASSQSDSPLHF
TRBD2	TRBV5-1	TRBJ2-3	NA	TGCGCCAGCAGCGCGGGACTACCCACAGATACGCAGTATTTT	CASSAGLPTDTQYF
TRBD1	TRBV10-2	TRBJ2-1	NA	TGCGCCACTCGAACAGGGGGCAGTACCTACAATGAGCAGTTCTTC	CATRTGGSTYNEQFF
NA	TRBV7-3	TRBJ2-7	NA	TGTGCCAGCAGCTTAAGGGCGCGGGGACCTTACAATGAGCAGTACTTC	CASSLRARGPYNEQYF
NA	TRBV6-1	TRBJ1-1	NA	TGTGCCAGCACCGTCAGCCTTATTCGGGGGGCCGCTGAAGCTTTCTTT	CASTVSLIRGAAEAFF
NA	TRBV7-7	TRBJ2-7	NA	TGTGCTAGCAGCTTAAATCAGGCCTCCGAGCAGTACTTC	CASSLNQASEQYF
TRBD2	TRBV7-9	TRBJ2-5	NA	TGTGCCAGCAGGGGAACGGGAGGCGAGGAGACCCAGTACTTC	CASRGTGGEETQYF
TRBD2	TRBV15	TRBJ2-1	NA	TGTGCCACCATGGTGGATCGGGGGGCCTACAATGAGCAGTTCTTC	CATMVDRGAYNEQFF
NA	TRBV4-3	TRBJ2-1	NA	TGCGCCAGCAGCCAGGCCCAGGCCCATGCGGGGGCCTACAGTGAGCAGTTCTTC	CASSQAQAHAGAYSEQFF
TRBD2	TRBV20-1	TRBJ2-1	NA	TGCAGTGTTAAACTACCTCAATTTAGCGGGAGGAGGGACGATGAGCAGTTCTTC	CSVKLPQFSGRRDDEQFF
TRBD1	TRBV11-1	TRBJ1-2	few	TGTGCCAGCAGCCGGACAGGGAGGAATGGCTACACCTTC	CASSRTGRNGYTF
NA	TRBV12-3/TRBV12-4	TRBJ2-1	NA	TGTGCCAGCAGTGGGGGGGGCGGGGACTACAATGAGCAGTTCTTC	CASSGGGGDYNEQFF
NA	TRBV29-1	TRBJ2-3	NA	TGCAGCGTACACAGATCTGAGACGCAGTATTTT	CSVHRSETQYF
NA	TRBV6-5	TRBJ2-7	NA	NA	CASSRSGQGANEQYF
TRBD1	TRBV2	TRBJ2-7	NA	TGTGCCAGCAGTGAAATGGGACAGGGGATCTACGAGCAGTACTTC	CASSEMGQGIYEQYF
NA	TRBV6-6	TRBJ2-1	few	TGTGCCAGCAGTTTCAAGAATGAGCAGTTCTTC	CASSFKNEQFF
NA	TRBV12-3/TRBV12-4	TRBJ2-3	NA	TGTGTCAGCAGTAAGGCTCCTACAGATACGCAGTATTTT	CVSSKAPTDTQYF
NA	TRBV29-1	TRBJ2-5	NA	TGCAGCGTTGAGCCCCTGGACGGGAACAGGTACCAAGAGACCCAGTACTTC	CSVEPLDGNRYQETQYF
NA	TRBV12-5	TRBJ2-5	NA	TGTGCTAGTGGTTCCTCTGGGGGGCCCCAAGAGACCCAGTACTTC	CASGSSGGPQETQYF
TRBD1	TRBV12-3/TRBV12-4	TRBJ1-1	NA	TGTGCCAGCAGCGGCAAAAGGAGAACGGACAGGAGGATAGGCACTGAAGCTTTCTTT	CASSGKRRTDRRIGTEAFF
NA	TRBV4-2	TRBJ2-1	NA	TGTGCCAGCAGCCAAGGGGATATGGAGCAGTTCTTC	CASSQGDMEQFF
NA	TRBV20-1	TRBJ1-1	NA	TGCAGTGCCGTAACCCCGACAGTATCGGCCACTGAAGCTTTCTTT	CSAVTPTVSATEAFF
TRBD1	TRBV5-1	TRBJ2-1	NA	TGCGCCAGCAGCGCAGGACAGGGGATCCTCTCCTACAATGAGCAGTTCTTC	CASSAGQGILSYNEQFF
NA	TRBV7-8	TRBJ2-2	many	TGTGCCAGCAGCTTAGAGAACACCGGGGAGCTGTTTTTT	CASSLENTGELFF
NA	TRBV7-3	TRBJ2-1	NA	TGTGCCAGCGGTCAGGGCGGGATCTACAATGAGCAGTTCTTC	CASGQGGIYNEQFF
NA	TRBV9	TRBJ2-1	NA	TGTGCCAGCAGCGTAGTGGCAGGTCTCTACAATGAGCAGTTCTTC	CASSVVAGLYNEQFF
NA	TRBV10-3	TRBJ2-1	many	TGTGCCATCGAAAAAGGGGGGAGCTCCTACAATGAGCAGTTCTTC	CAIEKGGSSYNEQFF
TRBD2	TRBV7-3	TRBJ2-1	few	TGTGCCAGCAGCTTAGACAGCGGGAACCACAATGAGCAGTTCTTC	CASSLDSGNHNEQFF
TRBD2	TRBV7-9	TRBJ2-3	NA	TGTGCCAGCAGCTTAAGTGCGGGGGTACGCACAGATACGCAGTATTTT	CASSLSAGVRTDTQYF
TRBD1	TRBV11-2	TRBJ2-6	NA	TGTGCCAGCAGCTCGACAGGGGGATCCCTCCTATCTGGGGCCAACGTCCTGACTTTC	CASSSTGGSLLSGANVLTF
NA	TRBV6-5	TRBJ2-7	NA	TGTGCCAGCAGCGGAGACAGGACCTACGAGCAGTACTTC	CASSGDRTYEQYF
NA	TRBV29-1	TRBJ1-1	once	TGCAGCGTTCTCAGGGTCATGAACACTGAAGCTTTCTTT	CSVLRVMNTEAFF
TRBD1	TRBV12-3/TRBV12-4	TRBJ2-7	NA	TGTGCCAGCAGTCAGGGACAGTATGAAAACGAGCAGTACTTC	CASSQGQYENEQYF
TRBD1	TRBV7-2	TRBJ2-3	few	TGTGCCAGCAGCTGGCCGGGACAGACCACAGATACGCAGTATTTT	CASSWPGQTTDTQYF
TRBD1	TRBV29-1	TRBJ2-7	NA	TGCAGCGTTGAGGGACAGGGGAACTACGAGCAGTACTTC	CSVEGQGNYEQYF
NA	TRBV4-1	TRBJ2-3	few	TGCGCCAGCAGCCGCGGACAGCCTAGCACAGATACGCAGTATTTT	CASSRGQPSTDTQYF
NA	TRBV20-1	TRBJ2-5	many	TGCAGTGCTAGATACACTAGGTTTGGGGAGACCCAGTACTTC	CSARYTRFGETQYF
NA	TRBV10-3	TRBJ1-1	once	TGTGCCATCGGCGAATCTGAGGACACTGAAGCTTTCTTT	CAIGESEDTEAFF
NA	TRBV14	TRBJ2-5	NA	TGTGCCAGCAGCCAAGGCGAGGGGGTGGAGACCCAGTACTTC	CASSQGEGVETQYF
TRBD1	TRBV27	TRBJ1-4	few	TGTGCCAGCAGTAGGACAGGGAACGAAAAACTGTTTTTT	CASSRTGNEKLFF
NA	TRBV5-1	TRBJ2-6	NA	TGCGCCAGCAGCTTGGACGGAGCTGGGGCCAACGTCCTGACTTTC	CASSLDGAGANVLTF
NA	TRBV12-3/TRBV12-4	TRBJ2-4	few	TGTGCCAGCAGCGAAACTAGTTTGAGTGGTGACATTCAGTACTTC	CASSETSLSGDIQYF
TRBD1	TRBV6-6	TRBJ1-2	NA	TGTGCCAGCAGTTACGAAGCCGGGACAGGGAGTGGCTACACCTTC	CASSYEAGTGSGYTF
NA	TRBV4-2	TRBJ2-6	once	TGTGCCAGCAGCCAGCAGACTGCCGGGGCCAACGTCCTGACTTTC	CASSQQTAGANVLTF
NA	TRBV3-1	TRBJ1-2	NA	TGTGCCAGCAGCCAAGGTATCACATCCCATGGCTACACCTTC	CASSQGITSHGYTF
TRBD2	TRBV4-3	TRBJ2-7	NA	TGCGCCAGCAGCCAAGATTTTGCGGGGGGGCCGGGCGAGCAGTACTTC	CASSQDFAGGPGEQYF
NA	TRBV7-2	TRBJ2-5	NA	TGTGCCAGCAGCTCACACCTCCAGGAGCCGGACCAGTACTTC	CASSSHLQEPDQYF